Listed below are T cell receptor beta chains from one sample, sequenced in a study of blood T cell repertoires in COVID-19. TCRdb's table, derived via immunoSEQ multiplex PCR, lists solely in-frame clones and lacks some. Here the sample spans roughly 50,000 clones, about 83% being singletons. The sequencing sample was made of peripheral blood. Receptors were obtained from an older woman with acute or convalescent COVID-19. The CDR3 runs from the conserved cysteine through the conserved F or W. The D gene is left open where the match is weak. Clone size is stated in some rows and not others, as once, few, many or a class when expanded.

TRBJ1-2	TRBD1	TRBV19	-	TGTGCCAGTAGTACGGGAGGGGGCGGATACGGCTACACCTTC	CASSTGGGGYGYTF
TRBJ2-5	-	TRBV24-1	-	TGTGCCACCAGTGCTACCACCCCGGGGGTTCCTCATTCTCAAGAGACCCAGTACTTC	CATSATTPGVPHSQETQYF
TRBJ1-3	-	TRBV13	-	TGTGCCAGCAGCTTAGGAACGAGGATTGGAAACACCATATATTTT	CASSLGTRIGNTIYF
TRBJ1-1	-	TRBV7-2	-	TGTGCCAGCAGCTATCAGGGTTGGACTGAAGCTTTCTTT	CASSYQGWTEAFF
TRBJ1-2	-	TRBV19	-	TGTGCCAGTAGTATAGGAGGCTTACAGGATACAAACTATGGCTACACCTTC	CASSIGGLQDTNYGYTF
TRBJ1-1	TRBD1	TRBV20-1	-	TGCAGTGCTAGTTTGGACAGGGGCACTGAAGCTTTCTTT	CSASLDRGTEAFF
TRBJ2-2	-	TRBV5-6	-	TGTGCCAGCAGCTTGGACATTAACACCGGGGAGCTGTTTTTT	CASSLDINTGELFF
TRBJ2-1	TRBD2	TRBV5-4	-	TGTGCCAGCACCCTAGCGGGAGGGAAGACCTACAATGAGCAGTTCTTC	CASTLAGGKTYNEQFF
TRBJ1-6	-	TRBV7-2	-	TGTGCCAGCAGCTCCCCACAAGGCAGGCGGACTCCCAGTTCACCCCTCCACTTT	CASSSPQGRRTPSSPLHF
TRBJ2-2	-	TRBV2	-	TGTGCCAGCAGTGAAGCCCCAGCGTGGACCGGGGAGCTGTTTTTT	CASSEAPAWTGELFF
TRBJ1-6	-	TRBV28	few	TGTGCCAGCAGTCCCACAGGACGGTTACTTAATTCACCCCTCCACTTT	CASSPTGRLLNSPLHF
TRBJ1-4	TRBD1	TRBV7-8	-	TGTGCCAGCAGCTATCGGACAGGGCCGACTAATGAAAAACTGTTTTTT	CASSYRTGPTNEKLFF
TRBJ1-2	TRBD1	TRBV27	-	TGTGCCAGCAAGGACAGGGTAGGCAGCTACACCTTC	CASKDRVGSYTF
TRBJ2-2	-	TRBV5-1	-	TGCGCCAGCAGCTTTGGAGGGAACACCGGGGAGCTGTTTTTT	CASSFGGNTGELFF
TRBJ1-2	-	TRBV27	-	TGTGCCAGAACACTAGGGGGGGATGGCTACACCTTC	CARTLGGDGYTF
TRBJ2-3	TRBD2	TRBV6-2/TRBV6-3	-	TGTGCCAGCAGTTACGTCCTAGCGGGAGCTTCACAAGATACGCAGTATTTT	CASSYVLAGASQDTQYF
TRBJ2-7	TRBD1	TRBV19	once	TGTGCCAGTAGTATAGGTGGGACAGGGTTATCCGAGCAGTACTTC	CASSIGGTGLSEQYF
TRBJ2-1	-	TRBV9	-	TGTGCCAGCAGCACGACTAGGATCCGACAAAATAACTTCAATGAGCAGTTCTTC	CASSTTRIRQNNFNEQFF
TRBJ2-2	-	TRBV11-3	-	TGTGCCAGCAGCGTGAGACACATTTTAACCGGGGAGCTGTTTTTT	CASSVRHILTGELFF
TRBJ1-5	-	TRBV19	medium-sized	TGTGCCAGTAAACTTTCAACAGGGCGGATTAATCAGCCCCAGCATTTT	CASKLSTGRINQPQHF
TRBJ1-1	TRBD1	TRBV29-1	-	TGCAGCGCAGGGGGGGGGCGTACTGAAGCTTTCTTT	CSAGGGRTEAFF
TRBJ1-3	-	TRBV7-3	-	TGTGCCAGCAGCTTATCAGGGCTTACCGGAAACACCATATATTTT	CASSLSGLTGNTIYF
TRBJ1-6	-	TRBV4-1	-	TGCGCCAGCAGCCAACTACTTGCCAGGGGCCCCGACCTCCACTTT	CASSQLLARGPDLHF
TRBJ2-7	-	TRBV3-1/TRBV3-2	once	TGTGCCAGCAGCCAAGCAGGGCACGAGCAGTACTTC	CASSQAGHEQYF
TRBJ2-7	-	TRBV7-9	once	TGTGCCAGCAGCTTAGCGACTGACGAGCAGTACTTC	CASSLATDEQYF
TRBJ2-1	-	TRBV9	-	TGTGCCAGCAGCGTAGGGGGGGAAAATGAGCAGTTCTTC	CASSVGGENEQFF
TRBJ2-7	TRBD2	TRBV30	once	TGTGCCTGGAGTGGCGGGGGCTCCTACGAGCAGTACTTC	CAWSGGGSYEQYF
TRBJ1-4	-	TRBV18	-	TGTGCCAGCTCCCAGACAGCAACTAATGAAAAACTGTTTTTT	CASSQTATNEKLFF
TRBJ2-6	-	TRBV25-1	-	TGTGCCAGCAGTGATGGAGGCGCAGGGGTTGGTGGGGCCAACGTCCTGACTTTC	CASSDGGAGVGGANVLTF
TRBJ1-5	-	TRBV18	-	TGTGCCAGCTCACCAGGGCAGGTCCAGCCCCAGCATTTT	CASSPGQVQPQHF
TRBJ1-5	-	TRBV7-9	once	TGTGCCAGCAGCTCTAGCCCCTCCACAGGGTCCAGCAATCAGCCCCAGCATTTT	CASSSSPSTGSSNQPQHF